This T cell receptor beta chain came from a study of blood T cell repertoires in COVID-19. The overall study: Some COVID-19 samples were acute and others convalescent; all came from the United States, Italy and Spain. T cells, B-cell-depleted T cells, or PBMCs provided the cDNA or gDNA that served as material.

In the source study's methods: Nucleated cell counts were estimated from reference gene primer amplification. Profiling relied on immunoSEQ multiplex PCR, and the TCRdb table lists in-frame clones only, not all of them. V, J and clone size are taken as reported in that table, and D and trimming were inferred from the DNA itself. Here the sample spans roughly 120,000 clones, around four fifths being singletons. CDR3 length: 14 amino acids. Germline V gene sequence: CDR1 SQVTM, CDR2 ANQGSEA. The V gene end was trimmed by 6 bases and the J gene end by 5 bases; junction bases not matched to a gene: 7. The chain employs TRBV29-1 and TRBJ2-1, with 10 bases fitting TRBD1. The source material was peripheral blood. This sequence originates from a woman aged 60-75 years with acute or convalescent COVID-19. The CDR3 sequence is CSVAGTGANNEQFF. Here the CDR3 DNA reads TGCAGCGTCGCCGGGACAGGGGCTAACAATGAGCAGTTCTTC.